The 26 T cell receptor beta chains given below trace back to one sample, sequenced in a study of blood T cell repertoires in COVID-19. Profiling relied on immunoSEQ multiplex PCR, and the TCRdb table lists in-frame clones only, not all of them. The data contain around 130,000 clones, under 85% of them singletons. The sample taken for sequencing was peripheral blood. The receptors here all came from a woman between 55 and 75 years old with acute or convalescent COVID-19.

V gene TRBV4-1 combines with J gene TRBJ1-1, with D maybe TRBD1 (5 bases). The CDR3 has 14 residues. Germline V gene data show CDR1 as MGHRA and CDR2 as YSYEKL. Trimming removed 1 base from V and 7 bases from J, with 13 bases in between. CDR3 loop: CASSQGPRTLEAFF. The CDR3 nucleotides are TGCGCCAGCAGCCAAGGCCCCCGGACACTTGAAGCTTTCTTT.

This rearrangement joins TRBV28 to TRBJ1-1; D gene unclear. V was shortened by 3 bases and J by 0 bases, with 11 bases between the two germline ends. This CDR3 has 15 residues. Germline V gene sequence: CDR1 MDHEN, CDR2 SYDVKM. The CDR3 protein is CASSLLTLMNTEAFF. The DNA for the CDR3 is TGTGCCAGCAGTTTGTTGACACTTATGAACACTGAAGCTTTCTTT.

The chain recombines TRBV5-6 with TRBJ1-1; D not certain. The V end lost 3 bases, the J end lost 5 bases, and 17 bases lay between the germline ends. This CDR3 has 15 residues. In germline, CDR1 is SGHDT, CDR2 YYEEEE. The CDR3 region is CASSWSGVRRTEAFF. In DNA form, the CDR3 reads TGTGCCAGCAGCTGGTCGGGTGTGAGGAGGACTGAAGCTTTCTTT. Combining the CDR3 with reference TRBV5-6 and TRBJ1-1 gives the whole variable domain DAGVTQSPTHLIKTRGQQVTLRCSPKSGHDTVSWYQQALGQGPQFIFQYYEEEERQRGNFPDRFSGHQFPNYSSELNVNALLLGDSALYLCASSWSGVRRTEAFFGQGTRLTVV.

V is TRBV13 and J is TRBJ2-7, with 8 bases matching TRBD2. J gave up 4 bases and V 6 bases, and 8 bases lay outside the gene matches. Germline assignment: CDR1 PRHDT and CDR2 FYEKMQ (reference sequence). The CDR3 spans 14 residues. CDR3 sequence: CASRPTSGGYEQYF. The CDR3 DNA follows: TGTGCCAGCAGGCCGACGAGCGGGGGTTACGAGCAGTACTTC.

The rearrangement links TRBV7-9 to TRBJ2-2, with a weak D call TRBD2 (6 bases). The CDR3 length is 13 residues. V lost 4 bases to trimming and J lost 8 bases, with 11 bases between them. From germline, CDR1 is SEHNR and CDR2 FQNEAQ (reference sequence). This chain's CDR3 is CASSSGLEGELFF. The DNA for the CDR3 is TGTGCCAGCAGCTCGGGACTCGAGGGGGAGCTGTTTTTT.

This clone occurred a few times. CDR3 DNA: TGTGCCAGCAGATTACACTCTGGAAACACCATATATTTT. This encodes CASRLHSGNTIYF. The rearrangement links TRBV2 to TRBJ1-3, with unresolved D. The ends were cut back, 6 bases at V and 0 bases at J, with 6 bases in the middle. This CDR3 spans 13 amino acids. Germline V gives CDR1 SNHLY, CDR2 FYNNEI.

The chain is built from TRBV6-6 and TRBJ1-2; TRBD1 aligns across 7 bases. V lost 6 bases to trimming and J lost 3 bases; unmatched junction nucleotides: 7. Germline V gene sequence: CDR1 MNHNY, CDR2 SVGAGI (reference sequence). This CDR3 contains 14 residues. CDR3 in amino acids: CASRGRTGDYGYTF. For the CDR3, the DNA is TGTGCCAGCAGAGGAAGAACAGGGGACTATGGCTACACCTTC.

The chain combines TRBV5-6 with TRBJ1-2; D is uncertain. V shed 0 bases and J shed 7 bases, with 16 bases lying between them. Germline values: CDR1 SGHDT, CDR2 YYEEEE. The CDR3 is 15 amino acids. As DNA, the CDR3 is TGTGCCAGCAGCTTGGTGGAGGGAGGTGGGCCTGGCTACACCTTC. The encoded protein is CASSLVEGGGPGYTF.

The chain employs TRBV20-1 and TRBJ1-2; a possible D gene is TRBD1 (5 bases). Germline loops: CDR1 DFQATT, CDR2 SNEGSKA (reference sequence). The CDR3 consists of 12 residues. V dropped 3 bases and J dropped 7 bases, with 12 bases sitting between them. The CDR3 is CSASDSLSGYTF. The CDR3 bases are TGCAGTGCTAGTGACAGTCTGTCTGGCTACACCTTC.

This clone was seen only a few times. This chain joins TRBV2 and TRBJ1-4; maybe TRBD1 (5 bases). Per germline, CDR1 SNHLY and CDR2 FYNNEI. V was pared by 9 bases and J by 8 bases, with 19 bases between. This CDR3 is 14 amino acids long. The CDR3 DNA sequence: TGTGCCAGTGAAAAGAAGGGGCTTAACGAAAAACTGTTTTTT. This sequence encodes CASEKKGLNEKLFF.

The CDR3 DNA follows: TGTGCCTGGAGGGGGGGTAGCAATCAGCCCCAGCATTTT. Its translation is CAWRGGSNQPQHF. The J gene is TRBJ1-5, the V gene TRBV30; weak D call: TRBD1 (5 bases). This CDR3 is built from 13 residues. The V gene lost 3 bases and the J gene lost 0 bases, with 6 bases spanning the gap. Germline-derived CDR1 and CDR2 are GTSNPN and SVGIG (reference sequence). The whole variable domain, remainder taken from reference TRBV30 and TRBJ1-5, is SQTIHQWPATLVQPVGSPLSLECTVEGTSNPNLYWYRQAAGRGLQLLFYSVGIGQISSEVPQNLSASRPQDRQFILSSKKLLLSDSGFYLCAWRGGSNQPQHFGDGTRLSIL.

The CDR3 protein is CASSDGLAPYEQYF. The CDR3 coding sequence is TGTGCCAGCAGCGACGGACTAGCTCCCTACGAGCAGTACTTC. This rearrangement joins TRBV9 to TRBJ2-7, with 8 bases fitting TRBD2. The CDR3 sequence is 14 residues long. The V gene's germline CDR1 is SGDLS and CDR2 YYNGEE. The V and J ends lost 3 bases and 2 bases, in that order; junction bases with no gene match: 4. The whole variable domain, remainder taken from reference TRBV9 and TRBJ2-7, is DSGVTQTPKHLITATGQRVTLRCSPRSGDLSVYWYQQSLDQGLQFLIQYYNGEERAKGNILERFSAQQFPDLHSELNLSSLELGDSALYFCASSDGLAPYEQYFGPGTRLTVT.

The chain carries TRBV5-1 and TRBJ1-1; possibly TRBD1 for D (5 bases). V was shortened by 4 bases and J by 6 bases, with 16 bases between the two germline ends. Germline V gives CDR1 SGHRS, CDR2 YFSETQ. CDR3 length: 14 residues. The CDR3 loop is CASSLPGGSPEAFF. In DNA form, the CDR3 reads TGCGCCAGCAGCCTGCCCGGGGGTAGCCCTGAAGCTTTCTTT.

The sample holds a few counts of this clone. The J gene is TRBJ1-5, the V gene TRBV6-5; D possibly corresponds to TRBD1 (5 bases). There are 15 residues in the CDR3. V lost 2 bases, J lost 4 bases, and 12 bases lay in between. Germline CDR1 is MNHEY and CDR2 is SVGAGI. DNA of the CDR3: TGTGCCAGCAGTTACAGTCGCAGGGCAAATCAGCCCCAGCATTTT. Amino acids: CASSYSRRANQPQHF.

The CDR3 nucleotides are TGTGCCAGCAGCCCTGACAGGGATTCACCCCTCCACTTT. Protein sequence: CASSPDRDSPLHF. The chain recombines TRBV3-1 (or the pseudogene TRBV3-2) with TRBJ1-6; 7 positions agree with TRBD1. CDR1 and CDR2 from the germline V gene are LGHDT and YNNKEL (reference sequence). The trim removed 4 bases at V and 8 bases at J, leaving 2 bases unmatched. This CDR3 is built from 13 residues.

The V call is TRBV5-5, the J call TRBJ2-3; possibly TRBD1 for D (5 bases). Germline CDR1 is SGHKS and CDR2 is YYEKEE (reference sequence). Trimming pared 0 bases from V and 6 bases from J, leaving 11 bases between. The CDR3 length is 14 residues. CDR3 region: CASSLVGPGDTQYF. The CDR3 DNA reads as TGTGCCAGCAGCTTGGTGGGGCCAGGGGATACGCAGTATTTT.

The chain has TRBV2 and TRBJ1-4; tentatively, D is TRBD1 (6 bases). CDR1 and CDR2 from the germline V gene are SNHLY and FYNNEI. CDR3 size: 17 residues. The V end was cut by 3 bases, the J end by 7 bases, with 21 bases between. For the CDR3, the DNA is TGTGCCAGCAGTGAGCTCTTTTCGGGGGGCGCGGGTGAAAAACTGTTTTTT. This encodes CASSELFSGGAGEKLFF.

J is TRBJ1-1 and V is TRBV7-9; tentative D call: TRBD1 (5 bases). CDR1 and CDR2 (germline): SEHNR, FQNEAQ (reference sequence). The CDR3 loop spans 15 amino acids. Trimming removed 4 bases from V and 3 bases from J, with 15 bases in between. The CDR3 DNA follows: TGTGCCAGCAGCTCGCCCTCGGGGGGGGACACTGAAGCTTTCTTT. Its translation: CASSSPSGGDTEAFF.

The gene calls are TRBV25-1 and TRBJ1-6; possibly TRBD1 for D (6 bases). CDR1 and CDR2 (germline): MGHDK, SYGVNS. CDR3 length: 15 residues. V was cut by 3 bases and J by 10 bases, with 16 bases left in between. DNA of the CDR3: TGTGCCAGCAGTGAGCCAGGGGTGAGAGAATCACCCCTCCACTTT. Translated, it gives CASSEPGVRESPLHF.

The chain is built from TRBV2 and TRBJ1-5; D unresolved. Germline V CDR1 and CDR2: SNHLY, FYNNEI. The CDR3 spans 14 residues. V was trimmed by 6 bases and J by 0 bases, leaving 9 bases between them. CDR3 coding DNA: TGTGCCAGCAGAATGGCGGGTAGCAATCAGCCCCAGCATTTT. Protein sequence: CASRMAGSNQPQHF.

The chain recombines TRBV12-5 with TRBJ2-2; TRBD1 matches 7 bases. Germline V gene lookup returns CDR1 LGHNT and CDR2 FRNRAP. CDR3 length: 14 amino acids. V lost 4 bases and J lost 7; bases outside the gene matches: 6. CDR3 loop: CASGSGQFSGELFF. The CDR3 coding sequence is TGTGCTAGTGGTTCGGGACAGTTTAGCGGGGAGCTGTTTTTT.

This clone has more than one count but fewer than ten. The chain joins TRBV12-3 or TRBV12-4 to TRBJ2-3; D uncertain. Trimming removed 5 bases at V and 3 bases at J, with 3 bases between. This CDR3 is built from 11 residues. CDR3 nucleotides: TGTGCCAGCAGTCAGACAGATACGCAGTATTTT. It is translated as CASSQTDTQYF.

The gene calls are TRBV3-1 (or the pseudogene TRBV3-2) and TRBJ1-2; no reliable D call. The CDR3 length is 10 residues. The germline V and J ends were trimmed by 8 bases and 10 bases, with 11 bases remaining between them. CDR1 and CDR2 (germline): LGHDT, YNNKEL (reference sequence). The CDR3 DNA reads as TGTGCCAGCTCGGGGTTGTCCTACACCTTC. Translating gives CASSGLSYTF.

The chain has TRBV5-1 and TRBJ1-1; TRBD1 is a possible D gene (6 bases). The CDR3 covers 13 residues. Germline lookup yields CDR1 SGHRS and CDR2 YFSETQ. V lost 2 bases, J lost 4 bases, and 9 bases lay in between. In DNA form, the CDR3 reads TGCGCCAGCAGCTTCCTGGACAGCACTGAAGCTTTCTTT. This encodes CASSFLDSTEAFF.

This chain joins TRBV7-9 and TRBJ1-1, with D perhaps matching TRBD1 (6 bases). V dropped 0 bases and J dropped 11 bases, with 10 bases sitting between them. Germline values: CDR1 SEHNR, CDR2 FQNEAQ (reference sequence). The CDR3 has 12 residues. The CDR3, as DNA: TGTGCCAGCAGCTTAGCCACAGGGAACGCTTTCTTT. As protein: CASSLATGNAFF.

V and J are TRBV9 and TRBJ1-5; 8 nucleotides match TRBD1. The CDR3 totals 15 residues. The V gene end was trimmed by 0 bases and the J gene end by 7 bases; junction bases not matched to a gene: 6. Germline CDR1 reads SGDLS; CDR2 reads YYNGEE. The CDR3 region has the DNA TGTGCCAGCAGCGTAGGGGCAGGGGGCGGCCAGCCCCAGCATTTT. This encodes CASSVGAGGGQPQHF.